The 22 T cell receptor beta chains below were found in one sample sequenced in a study of T cell changes during pregnancy in multiple sclerosis. The table came from immunoSEQ multiplex PCR; TCRdb's copy has only in-frame clones and leaves some out. Here the sample spans about 39,000 clones, around 92% being singletons. The sequencing here drew on CD4+ T cells from peripheral blood mononuclear cells, taken after pregnancy. The receptors stem from a female donor in good health, enrolled as a control in a pregnancy study.

The rearrangement uses TRBV28 and TRBJ1-1; no clear D gene. This CDR3 spans 15 amino acids. The germline V gene has CDR1 MDHEN and CDR2 SYDVKM. V was shortened by 2 bases and J by 0 bases, with 10 bases between the two germline ends. The CDR3 region is CASSLPRLMNTEAFF. CDR3 DNA: TGTGCCAGCAGTTTACCCAGATTGATGAACACTGAAGCTTTCTTT.

This sequence joins TRBV18 and TRBJ2-4; D possibly corresponds to TRBD2 (6 bases). CDR3 size: 15 residues. The V gene's germline CDR1 is KGHSH and CDR2 LQKENI. Between the trimmed V and J ends, which lost 3 bases and 3 bases, there was a span of 12 bases. The CDR3 here is CASSPGLGGKNIQYF. The DNA of the CDR3 is TGTGCCAGCTCACCGGGCCTGGGGGGCAAAAACATTCAGTACTTC.

V and J are TRBV10-2 and TRBJ1-1; D gene ambiguous. Trimming cost V 4 bases and J 8 bases, with 11 bases left between them. The length of the CDR3 is 12 residues. The germline CDR1 and CDR2 sequences are WSHSY and SAAADI. The CDR3 DNA reads TGCGCCAGCAGTGCGCAGGCGATCGAAGCTTTCTTT. Its translation: CASSAQAIEAFF.

The chain is built from TRBV5-1 and TRBJ2-3, with 8 bases lining up with TRBD2. This CDR3 has 17 amino acids. After removal of 2 bases from V and 2 bases from J, the junction contained 10 bases not matched to a gene. Germline V gives CDR1 SGHRS, CDR2 YFSETQ. CDR3 sequence: CASSLGSGGMNTDTQYF. The CDR3 DNA reads as TGCGCCAGCAGCTTAGGGAGCGGGGGAATGAACACAGATACGCAGTATTTT.

To note about this clone: Other nucleotide sequences in the sample specify the same CDR3. The chain links TRBV10-1 to TRBJ1-4, with 9 bases matching TRBD1. Trimming cost V 3 bases and J 5 bases; bases outside gene matches: 1. The CDR3 covers 14 residues. Germline lookup yields CDR1 WNHNN and CDR2 SYGVQD (reference sequence). In DNA form, the CDR3 reads TGCGCCAGCAGTGATGGGACAGGGAATGAAAAACTGTTTTTT. Translated: CASSDGTGNEKLFF.

The rearrangement uses TRBV7-8 and TRBJ1-5; 8 nucleotides line up with TRBD1. Losses at the gene ends were 6 bases for V and 5 bases for J; bases not matched to a gene: 9. The CDR3 is made up of 15 amino acids. Germline V gene data show CDR1 as SGHVS and CDR2 as FQNEAQ. The chain's CDR3 is CASRGGQGPHQPQHF. CDR3 DNA sequence: TGTGCCAGCAGGGGAGGACAGGGTCCTCATCAGCCCCAGCATTTT.

This chain uses TRBV9 with TRBJ2-1; 11 nucleotides line up with TRBD1. The V segment lost 0 bases and the J segment 8 bases; nucleotides outside the gene matches: 7. Germline V gene lookup returns CDR1 SGDLS and CDR2 YYNGEE. There are 16 residues in the CDR3. CDR3 residues: CASSVEYGQGAYEQFF. The CDR3 DNA is TGTGCCAGCAGCGTAGAATATGGACAGGGGGCCTATGAGCAGTTCTTC.

This chain joins TRBV21-1 and TRBJ1-1; the D call of TRBD1 is as the table states it, not checked on the DNA. TRBV21-1 is designated a pseudogene. The CDR3 covers 14 residues. In DNA form, the CDR3 reads TGTGCCAGCAGCCCCCGGGACAGGGATTCTGAAGCTTTCTTT. The encoded protein is CASSPRDRDSEAFF.

This clone appeared a few times. The chain links TRBV28 to TRBJ1-1; D may be TRBD1 (5 bases). V was cut by 4 bases and J by 0 bases, with 12 bases left in between. The CDR3 contains 15 residues. Germline V gene data show CDR1 as MDHEN and CDR2 as SYDVKM. CDR3 sequence (DNA): TGTGCCAGCAGTTCCCCGGGGGGGATGAACACTGAAGCTTTCTTT. The encoded protein is CASSSPGGMNTEAFF.

This rearrangement joins TRBV7-2 to TRBJ2-5; D is perhaps TRBD2 (6 bases). Trimming removed 7 bases from V and 2 bases from J, with 17 bases in between. This CDR3 region has 15 residues. Germline V CDR1 and CDR2: SGHTA, FQGNSA. This CDR3 is CASNPGRRGQETQYF. Written as DNA, the CDR3 is TGTGCCAGCAACCCTGGGAGGCGCGGGCAAGAGACCCAGTACTTC.

This chain connects TRBV10-3 to TRBJ1-5; D is ambiguous. CDR1 and CDR2 (germline): ENHRY, SYGVKD. The V end lost 2 bases, the J end lost 2 bases, and 10 bases lay between the germline ends. The CDR3 is 15 amino acids. The CDR3 loop reads CAISEMSLGNQPQHF. CDR3 nucleotide sequence: TGTGCCATCAGTGAGATGTCCCTCGGCAATCAGCCCCAGCATTTT.

The rearrangement joins TRBV28 to TRBJ2-2, with a possible D match to TRBD1 (6 bases). V was shortened by 10 bases and J by 6 bases, with 18 bases between the two germline ends. Germline assignment: CDR1 MDHEN and CDR2 SYDVKM. This CDR3 has 14 residues. DNA for the CDR3: TGTGCCACCCCATCAAGGGGGTCAGCCGGGGAGCTGTTTTTT. This sequence encodes CATPSRGSAGELFF.

J is TRBJ2-1 and V is TRBV11-3; 11 bases fit TRBD2. Germline CDR1 and CDR2: SGHNT and YENEEA. The CDR3 consists of 15 residues. The ends lost 2 bases at V and 7 bases at J; junction bases unmatched: 4. DNA for the CDR3: TGTGCCAGCAGCTTAATAGCGGGAGGGATAAATGAGCAGTTCTTC. Translation: CASSLIAGGINEQFF.

The chain links TRBV9 to TRBJ1-2, with D unresolved. V lost 0 bases and J lost 0, with 6 bases in between. Germline CDR1 reads SGDLS; CDR2 reads YYNGEE. The CDR3 is 14 residues long. CDR3 in amino acids: CASSVDGPNYGYTF. CDR3 coding DNA: TGTGCCAGCAGCGTAGATGGCCCTAACTATGGCTACACCTTC.

The rearrangement joins TRBV5-1 to TRBJ2-5; D ambiguous. V gave up 4 bases and J gave up 1 base, with 11 bases separating them. This CDR3 is built from 14 residues. CDR1 is SGHRS, CDR2 YFSETQ, per germline. In nucleotides, the CDR3 is TGCGCCAGCAGCAATGGCGGAGTCCAAGAGACCCAGTACTTC. This gives the protein CASSNGGVQETQYF.

The rearrangement joins TRBV6-1 to TRBJ2-1; TRBD2 agrees at 7 bases. The germline gives CDR1 MNHNS, CDR2 SASEGT. V dropped 1 base and J dropped 4; count of bases not matched to a gene: 7. The CDR3 extends over 16 amino acids. DNA for the CDR3: TGTGCCAGCAGTGAAGTGGGGGGGGTGGGATACAATGAGCAGTTCTTC. Its translation: CASSEVGGVGYNEQFF.

V and J are TRBV10-3 and TRBJ1-1; possible D gene TRBD1, 5 bases. Germline assignment: CDR1 ENHRY and CDR2 SYGVKD. The ends were cut back, 8 bases at V and 3 bases at J, with 19 bases in the middle. There are 15 residues in the CDR3. This CDR3 is CAIAGRQGPHTEAFF. The DNA of the CDR3 is TGTGCCATCGCCGGGCGTCAGGGTCCGCACACTGAAGCTTTCTTT.

This chain joins TRBV6-1 and TRBJ2-2, with 15 bases lining up with TRBD2. The CDR3 is 16 residues long. Germline V gives CDR1 MNHNS, CDR2 SASEGT. Trimming took 3 bases from V and 5 from J; bases not matched to a gene: 1. The CDR3 sequence: CASSEGLAGGTGELFF. CDR3 DNA sequence: TGTGCCAGCAGTGAGGGACTAGCGGGGGGAACCGGGGAGCTGTTTTTT.

CDR3 DNA sequence: TGTGCCAGCAGCTTTACTAGCGGCTACAATGAGCAGTTCTTC. Its protein is CASSFTSGYNEQFF. V is TRBV11-3 and J is TRBJ2-1, with 8 bases aligning to TRBD2. Looked up from germline, CDR1 is SGHNT and CDR2 is YENEEA. The junction had 1 base not matched to a gene; V was cut back by 3 bases and J by 3 bases. The length of the CDR3 is 14 residues. Supplemented by reference TRBV11-3 and TRBJ2-1, the full variable domain reads EAGVVQSPRYKIIEKKQPVAFWCNPISGHNTLYWYLQNLGQGPELLIRYENEEAVDDSQLPKDRFSAERLKGVDSTLKIQPAELGDSAVYLCASSFTSGYNEQFFGPGTRLTVL.

This chain uses TRBV7-9 with TRBJ2-7, with 9 bases that match TRBD1. Germline CDR1 and CDR2: SEHNR and FQNEAQ (reference sequence). Germline trimming cut 5 bases from V and 2 bases from J; bases unmatched to any gene: 10. The CDR3 is 16 amino acids. This CDR3 is CASSLGRGTGTYEQYF. The CDR3 nucleotides read TGTGCCAGCAGCCTCGGGCGGGGGACAGGGACCTACGAGCAGTACTTC.

The chain uses TRBV27 and TRBJ1-3, with TRBD1 matching 7 bases. CDR3 length: 14 amino acids. V shed 3 bases, J shed 8 bases, and the junction held 7 bases outside the gene matches. Germline V CDR1 and CDR2: MNHEY, SMNVEV (reference sequence). CDR3 region: CASSFPTGSDTIYF. Here the CDR3 DNA reads TGTGCCAGCAGTTTCCCGACAGGGTCGGACACCATATATTTT.

The chain joins TRBV7-3 to TRBJ2-3; D gene ambiguous. This CDR3 region has 15 residues. CDR1 is SGHTA, CDR2 FQGTGA, per germline. The V and J ends lost 2 bases and 0 bases respectively, with 9 bases between them. The CDR3 sequence: CASSLGLFSTDTQYF. DNA for the CDR3: TGTGCCAGCAGCTTAGGGCTGTTTAGCACAGATACGCAGTATTTT.